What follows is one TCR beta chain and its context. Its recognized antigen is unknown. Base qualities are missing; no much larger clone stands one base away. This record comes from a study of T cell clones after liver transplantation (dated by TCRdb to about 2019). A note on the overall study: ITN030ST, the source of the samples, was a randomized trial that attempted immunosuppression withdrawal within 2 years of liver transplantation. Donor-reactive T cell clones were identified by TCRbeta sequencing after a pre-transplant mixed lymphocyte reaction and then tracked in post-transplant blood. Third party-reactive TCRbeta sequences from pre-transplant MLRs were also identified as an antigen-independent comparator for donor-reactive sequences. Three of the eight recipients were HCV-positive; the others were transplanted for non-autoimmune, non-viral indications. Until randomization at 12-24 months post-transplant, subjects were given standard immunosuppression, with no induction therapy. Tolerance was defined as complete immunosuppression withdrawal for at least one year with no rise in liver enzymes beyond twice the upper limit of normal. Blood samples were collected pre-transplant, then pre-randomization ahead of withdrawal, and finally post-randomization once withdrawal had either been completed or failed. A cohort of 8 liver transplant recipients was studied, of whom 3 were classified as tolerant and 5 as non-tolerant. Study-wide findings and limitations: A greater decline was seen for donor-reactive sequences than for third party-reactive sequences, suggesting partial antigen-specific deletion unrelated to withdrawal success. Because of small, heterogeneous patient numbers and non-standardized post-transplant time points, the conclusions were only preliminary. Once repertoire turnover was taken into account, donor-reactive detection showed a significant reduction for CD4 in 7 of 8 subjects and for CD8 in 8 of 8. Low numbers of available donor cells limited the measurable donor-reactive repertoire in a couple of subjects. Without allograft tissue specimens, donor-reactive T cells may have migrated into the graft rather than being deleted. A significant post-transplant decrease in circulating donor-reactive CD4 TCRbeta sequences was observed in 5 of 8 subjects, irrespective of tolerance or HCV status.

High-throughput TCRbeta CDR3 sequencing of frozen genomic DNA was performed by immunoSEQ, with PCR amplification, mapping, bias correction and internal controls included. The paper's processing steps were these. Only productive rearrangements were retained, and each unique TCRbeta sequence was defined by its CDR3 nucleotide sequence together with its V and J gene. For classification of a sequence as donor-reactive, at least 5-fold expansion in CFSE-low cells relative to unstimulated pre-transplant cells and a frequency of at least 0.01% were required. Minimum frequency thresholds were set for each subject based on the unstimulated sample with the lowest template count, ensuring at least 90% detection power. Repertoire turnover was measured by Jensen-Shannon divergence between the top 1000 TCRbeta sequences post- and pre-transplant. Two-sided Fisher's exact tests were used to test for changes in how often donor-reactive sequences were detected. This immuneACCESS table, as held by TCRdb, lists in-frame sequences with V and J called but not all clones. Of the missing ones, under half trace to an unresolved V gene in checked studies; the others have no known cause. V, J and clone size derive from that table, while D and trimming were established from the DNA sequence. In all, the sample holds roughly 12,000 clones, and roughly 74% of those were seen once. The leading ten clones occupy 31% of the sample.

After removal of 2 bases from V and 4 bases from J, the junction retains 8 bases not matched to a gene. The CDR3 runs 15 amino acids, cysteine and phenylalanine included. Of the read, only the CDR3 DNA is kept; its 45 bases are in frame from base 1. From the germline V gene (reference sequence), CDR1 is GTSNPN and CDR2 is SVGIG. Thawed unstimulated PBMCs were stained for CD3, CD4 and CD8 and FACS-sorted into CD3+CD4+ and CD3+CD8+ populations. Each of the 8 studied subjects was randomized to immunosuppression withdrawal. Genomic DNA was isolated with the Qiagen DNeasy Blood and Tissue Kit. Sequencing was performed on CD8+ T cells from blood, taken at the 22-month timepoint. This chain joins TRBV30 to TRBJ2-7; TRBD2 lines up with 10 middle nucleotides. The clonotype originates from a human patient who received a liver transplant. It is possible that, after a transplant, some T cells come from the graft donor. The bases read TGTGCCTGGAGTATAGCGGGAGGCTTTTCTTACGAGCAGTACTTC. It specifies CAWSIAGGFSYEQYF.